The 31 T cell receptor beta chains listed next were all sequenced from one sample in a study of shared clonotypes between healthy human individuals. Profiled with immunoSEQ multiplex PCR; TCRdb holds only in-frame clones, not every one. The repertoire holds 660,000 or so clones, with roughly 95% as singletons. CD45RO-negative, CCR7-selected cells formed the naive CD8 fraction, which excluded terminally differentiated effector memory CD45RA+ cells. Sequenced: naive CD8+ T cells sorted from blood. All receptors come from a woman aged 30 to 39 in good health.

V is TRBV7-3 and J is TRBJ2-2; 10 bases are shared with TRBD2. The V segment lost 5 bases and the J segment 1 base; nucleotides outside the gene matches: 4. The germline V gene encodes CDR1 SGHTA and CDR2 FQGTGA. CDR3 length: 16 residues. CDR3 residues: CASSPSGRENTGELFF. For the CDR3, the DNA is TGTGCCAGCAGCCCGAGCGGGAGGGAGAACACCGGGGAGCTGTTTTTT.

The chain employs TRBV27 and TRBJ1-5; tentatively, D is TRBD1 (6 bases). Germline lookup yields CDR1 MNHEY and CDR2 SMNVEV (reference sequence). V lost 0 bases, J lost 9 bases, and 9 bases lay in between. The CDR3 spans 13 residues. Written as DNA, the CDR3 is TGTGCCAGCAGTTTATCTACAGGGTGGCCCCAGCATTTT. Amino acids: CASSLSTGWPQHF.

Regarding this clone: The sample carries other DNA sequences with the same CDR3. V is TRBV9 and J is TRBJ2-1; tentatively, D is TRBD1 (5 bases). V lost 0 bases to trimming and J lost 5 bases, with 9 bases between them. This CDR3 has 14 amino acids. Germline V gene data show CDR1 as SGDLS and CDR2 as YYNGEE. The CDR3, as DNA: TGTGCCAGCAGCGTAGAGGACAATAACAATGAGCAGTTCTTC. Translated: CASSVEDNNNEQFF.

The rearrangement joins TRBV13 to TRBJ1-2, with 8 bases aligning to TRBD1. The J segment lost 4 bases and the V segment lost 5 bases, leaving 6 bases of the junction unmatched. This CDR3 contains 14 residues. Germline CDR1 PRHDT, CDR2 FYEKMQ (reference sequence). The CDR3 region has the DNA TGTGCCAGCAGCACTGGACAGGGTAGCTATGGCTACACCTTC. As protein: CASSTGQGSYGYTF.

CDR3 region: CASQGNTGELFF. CDR3 nucleotide sequence: TGTGCCAGCCAGGGGAACACCGGGGAGCTGTTTTTT. The rearrangement joins TRBV5-4 to TRBJ2-2; D is perhaps TRBD1 (5 bases). CDR1 and CDR2 from the germline V gene are SGHNT and YYREEE (reference sequence). V was shortened by 7 bases and J by 1 base, with 5 bases between the two germline ends. The CDR3 runs to 12 residues.

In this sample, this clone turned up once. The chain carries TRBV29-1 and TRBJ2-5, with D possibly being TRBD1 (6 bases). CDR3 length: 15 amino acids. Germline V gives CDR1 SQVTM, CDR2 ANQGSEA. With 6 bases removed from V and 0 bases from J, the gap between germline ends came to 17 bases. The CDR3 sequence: CSVAGRDKYQETQYF. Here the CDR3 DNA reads TGCAGCGTCGCTGGCAGGGACAAGTACCAAGAGACCCAGTACTTC.

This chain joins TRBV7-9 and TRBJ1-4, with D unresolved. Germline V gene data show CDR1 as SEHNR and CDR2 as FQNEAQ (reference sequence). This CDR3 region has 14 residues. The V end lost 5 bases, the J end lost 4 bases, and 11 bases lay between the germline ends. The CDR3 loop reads CASSGSFGNEKLFF. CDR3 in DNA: TGTGCCAGCAGCGGTAGTTTTGGTAATGAAAAACTGTTTTTT.

CDR3 nucleotides: TGTGCCAGCAGCCAAGTACGGGGGACCGGGGAGCTGTTTTTT. Amino acids: CASSQVRGTGELFF. This chain links TRBV14 with TRBJ2-2, with a possible D match to TRBD2 (6 bases). The CDR3 covers 14 residues. In germline, CDR1 is SGHDN, CDR2 FVKESK. Trimming shortened V by 1 base and J by 5 bases, and 8 bases separated the two germline ends. Together with reference TRBV14 and TRBJ2-2, the CDR3 gives the full variable domain: EAGVTQFPSHSVIEKGQTVTLRCDPISGHDNLYWYRRVMGKEIKFLLHFVKESKQDESGMPNNRFLAERTGGTYSTLKVQPAELEDSGVYFCASSQVRGTGELFFGEGSRLTVL.

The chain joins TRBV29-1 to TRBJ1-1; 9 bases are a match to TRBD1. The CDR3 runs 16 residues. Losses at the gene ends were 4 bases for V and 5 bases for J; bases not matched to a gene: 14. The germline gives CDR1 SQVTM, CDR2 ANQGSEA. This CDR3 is CSVAGTGFMAGTEAFF. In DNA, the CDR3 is TGCAGCGTTGCCGGGACAGGGTTCATGGCGGGGACTGAAGCTTTCTTT.

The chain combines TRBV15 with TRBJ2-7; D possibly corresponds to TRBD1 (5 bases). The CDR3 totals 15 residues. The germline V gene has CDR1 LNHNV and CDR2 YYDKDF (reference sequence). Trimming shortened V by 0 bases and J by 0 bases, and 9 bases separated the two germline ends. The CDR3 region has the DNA TGTGCCACCAGCAGAGATCTGGGGCCCTCCTACGAGCAGTACTTC. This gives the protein CATSRDLGPSYEQYF.

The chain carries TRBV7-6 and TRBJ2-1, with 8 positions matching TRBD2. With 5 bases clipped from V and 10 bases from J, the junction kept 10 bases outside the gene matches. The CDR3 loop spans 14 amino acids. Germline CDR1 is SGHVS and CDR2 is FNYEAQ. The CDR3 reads CASSVTGLDLEQFF. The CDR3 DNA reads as TGTGCCAGCAGCGTGACGGGACTAGACTTAGAGCAGTTCTTC.

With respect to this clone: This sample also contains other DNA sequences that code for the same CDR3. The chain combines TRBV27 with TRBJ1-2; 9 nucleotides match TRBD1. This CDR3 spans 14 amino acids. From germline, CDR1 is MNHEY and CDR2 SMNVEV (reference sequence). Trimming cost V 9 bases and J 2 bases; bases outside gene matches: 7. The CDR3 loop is CASTRTGANYGYTF. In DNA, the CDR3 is TGTGCCAGTACAAGGACAGGGGCAAACTATGGCTACACCTTC.

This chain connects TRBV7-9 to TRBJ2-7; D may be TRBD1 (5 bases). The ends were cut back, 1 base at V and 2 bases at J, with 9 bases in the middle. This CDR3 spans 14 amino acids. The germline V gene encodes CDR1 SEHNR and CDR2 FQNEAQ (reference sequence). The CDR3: CASSLDTGPYEQYF. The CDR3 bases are TGTGCCAGCAGCTTAGATACAGGACCCTACGAGCAGTACTTC.

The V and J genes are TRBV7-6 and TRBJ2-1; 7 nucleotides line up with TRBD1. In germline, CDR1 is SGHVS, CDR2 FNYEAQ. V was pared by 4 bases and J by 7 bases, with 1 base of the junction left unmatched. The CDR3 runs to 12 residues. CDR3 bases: TGTGCCAGCAGCTCACAGGGGAATGAGCAGTTCTTC. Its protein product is CASSSQGNEQFF.

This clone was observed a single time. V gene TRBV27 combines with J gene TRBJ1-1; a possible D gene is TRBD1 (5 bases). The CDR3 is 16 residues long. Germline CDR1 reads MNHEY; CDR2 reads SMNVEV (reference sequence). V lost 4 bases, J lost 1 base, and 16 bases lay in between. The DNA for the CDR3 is TGTGCCAGCAGTTACCTGGGGGGAGGCCGGAACACTGAAGCTTTCTTT. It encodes CASSYLGGGRNTEAFF.

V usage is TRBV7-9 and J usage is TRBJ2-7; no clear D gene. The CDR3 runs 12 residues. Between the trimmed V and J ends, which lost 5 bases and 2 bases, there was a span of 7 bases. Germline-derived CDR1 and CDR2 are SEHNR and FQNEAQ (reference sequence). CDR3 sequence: CASSKSPYEQYF. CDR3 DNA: TGTGCCAGCAGCAAGAGTCCCTACGAGCAGTACTTC.

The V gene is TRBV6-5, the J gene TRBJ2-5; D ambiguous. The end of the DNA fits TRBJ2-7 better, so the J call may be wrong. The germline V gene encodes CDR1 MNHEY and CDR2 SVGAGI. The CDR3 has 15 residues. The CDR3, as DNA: TGTGCCAGCAGTTACTCGAAAGGAGAGACCTACGAGCAGTACTTC. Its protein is CASSYSKGETYEQYF.

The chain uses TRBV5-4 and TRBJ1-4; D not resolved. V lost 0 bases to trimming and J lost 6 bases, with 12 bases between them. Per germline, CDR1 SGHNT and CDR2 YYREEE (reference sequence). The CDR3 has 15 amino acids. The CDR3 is CASSLAGSGDEKLFF. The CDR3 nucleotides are TGTGCCAGCAGCTTGGCGGGCAGCGGAGATGAAAAACTGTTTTTT.

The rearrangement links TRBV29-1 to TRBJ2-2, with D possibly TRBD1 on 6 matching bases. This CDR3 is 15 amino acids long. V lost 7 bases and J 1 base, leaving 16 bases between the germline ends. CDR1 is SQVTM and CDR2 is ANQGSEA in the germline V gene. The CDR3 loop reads CSAAFRDKNTGELFF. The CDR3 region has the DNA TGCAGCGCAGCTTTCCGGGACAAGAACACCGGGGAGCTGTTTTTT.

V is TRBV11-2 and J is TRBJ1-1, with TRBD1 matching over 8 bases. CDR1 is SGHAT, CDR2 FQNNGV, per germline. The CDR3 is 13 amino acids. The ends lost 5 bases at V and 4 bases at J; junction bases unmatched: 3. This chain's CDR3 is CASSPGGATEAFF. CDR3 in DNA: TGTGCCAGCAGCCCAGGGGGCGCCACTGAAGCTTTCTTT. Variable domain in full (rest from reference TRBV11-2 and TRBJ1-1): EAGVAQSPRYKIIEKRQSVAFWCNPISGHATLYWYQQILGQGPKLLIQFQNNGVVDDSQLPKDRFSAERLKGVDSTLKIQPAKLEDSAVYLCASSPGGATEAFFGQGTRLTVV.

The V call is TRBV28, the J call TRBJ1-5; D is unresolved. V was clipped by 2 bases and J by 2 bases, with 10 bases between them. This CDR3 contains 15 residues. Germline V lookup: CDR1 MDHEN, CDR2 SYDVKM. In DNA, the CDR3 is TGTGCCAGCAGTTTAAGTTTGGCAGGCAATCAGCCCCAGCATTTT. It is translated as CASSLSLAGNQPQHF.

The CDR3 DNA reads TGTGCCAGCAGCTTAGGTCCCGTAGCGGTCTCCTACGAGCAGTACTTC. Its protein product is CASSLGPVAVSYEQYF. The chain carries TRBV13 and TRBJ2-7; tentatively, D is TRBD2 (6 bases). This CDR3 spans 16 amino acids. V was trimmed by 0 bases and J by 0 bases, leaving 12 bases between them. The germline V gene encodes CDR1 PRHDT and CDR2 FYEKMQ (reference sequence).

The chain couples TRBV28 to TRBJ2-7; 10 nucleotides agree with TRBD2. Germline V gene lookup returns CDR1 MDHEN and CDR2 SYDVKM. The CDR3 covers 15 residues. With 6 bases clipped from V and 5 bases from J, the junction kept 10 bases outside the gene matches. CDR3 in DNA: TGTGCCAGCAGGGCTAGCGGGAGTGCTCCCCACGAGCAGTACTTC. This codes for CASRASGSAPHEQYF.

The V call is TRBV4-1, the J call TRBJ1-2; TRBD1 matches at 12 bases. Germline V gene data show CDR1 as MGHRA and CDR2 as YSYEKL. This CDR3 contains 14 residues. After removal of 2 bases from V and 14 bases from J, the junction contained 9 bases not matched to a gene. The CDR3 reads CASSQTGTGGAWTF. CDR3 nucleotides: TGCGCCAGCAGCCAAACTGGGACAGGGGGCGCCTGGACCTTC.

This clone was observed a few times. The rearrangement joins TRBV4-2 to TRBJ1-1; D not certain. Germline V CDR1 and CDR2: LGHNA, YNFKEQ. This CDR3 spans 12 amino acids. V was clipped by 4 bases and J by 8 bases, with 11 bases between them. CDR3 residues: CASSLNTKEAFF. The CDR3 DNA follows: TGTGCCAGCAGCCTTAACACGAAGGAAGCTTTCTTT.

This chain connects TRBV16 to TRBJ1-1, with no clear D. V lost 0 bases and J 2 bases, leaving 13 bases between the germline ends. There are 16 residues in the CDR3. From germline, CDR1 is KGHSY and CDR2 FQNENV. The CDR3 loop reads CASSQSSETGNTEAFF. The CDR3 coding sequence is TGTGCCAGCAGCCAATCGAGCGAGACGGGAAACACTGAAGCTTTCTTT.

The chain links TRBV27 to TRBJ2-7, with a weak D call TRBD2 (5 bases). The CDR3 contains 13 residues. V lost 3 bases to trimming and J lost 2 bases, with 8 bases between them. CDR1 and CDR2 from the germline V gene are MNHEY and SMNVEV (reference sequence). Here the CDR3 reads CASSLRVPYEQYF. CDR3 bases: TGTGCCAGCAGTTTGCGGGTCCCCTACGAGCAGTACTTC.

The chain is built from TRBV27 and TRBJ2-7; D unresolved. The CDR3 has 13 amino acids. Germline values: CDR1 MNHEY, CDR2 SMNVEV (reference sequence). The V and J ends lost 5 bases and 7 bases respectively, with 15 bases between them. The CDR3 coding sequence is TGTGCCAGCAGTCCCCGCTTGGGTTTTGAGCAGTACTTC. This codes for CASSPRLGFEQYF.

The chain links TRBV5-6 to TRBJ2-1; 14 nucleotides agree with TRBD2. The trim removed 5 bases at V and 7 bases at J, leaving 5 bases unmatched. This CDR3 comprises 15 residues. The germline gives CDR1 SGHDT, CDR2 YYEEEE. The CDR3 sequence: CASSSGTSGSNEQFF. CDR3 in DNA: TGTGCCAGCAGTTCTGGGACTAGCGGGAGTAATGAGCAGTTCTTC.

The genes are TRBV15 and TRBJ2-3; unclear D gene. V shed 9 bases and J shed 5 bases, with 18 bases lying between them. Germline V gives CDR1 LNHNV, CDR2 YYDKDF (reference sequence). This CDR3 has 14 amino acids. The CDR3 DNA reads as TGTGCCACAGCAAGGGCAGGATTAGGAGATACGCAGTATTTT. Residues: CATARAGLGDTQYF.

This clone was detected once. The CDR3 region is CSVELGRGLEQYF. The CDR3 DNA sequence: TGCAGCGTTGAATTGGGCAGGGGGCTCGAGCAGTACTTC. The chain is built from TRBV29-1 and TRBJ2-7; 8 nucleotides align to TRBD1. Germline V gene sequence: CDR1 SQVTM, CDR2 ANQGSEA. This CDR3 is built from 13 residues. V lost 2 bases, J lost 6 bases, and 6 bases stayed unmatched.